The TCR beta chain under discussion was sequenced for a study of blood T cells in healthy people across ages. Findings of the study overall: Per million T cells, the diversity of TCR beta decreased roughly linearly as age advanced. Lack of knowledge of donor CMV status possibly confounded expanded clonotype changes.

Germline CDR1 is SQVTM and CDR2 is ANQGSEA. Trimming took off 4 bases at V and 8 bases at J, with 6 bases between the two ends. There are 10 residues in the CDR3. Notes on this clonotype: Its cognate antigen is unknown.

Primed by a sample-barcoded 5' primer and a J-beta primer mix, a second PCR proceeded for 7 to 11 cycles. TCRdb reprocessed the 5' RACE reads with MiXCR, giving one entry per CDR3 protein. This sample carries over a million distinct CDR3 sequences, roughly 60% of them seen once, and the ten largest clones take about 6.7%. The receptor comes from a man between 18 and 35 years old in good health. The sample comprised blood. V usage is TRBV29-1 and J usage is TRBJ2-1; D ambiguous. CDR3 nucleotide sequence: TGCAGCGTTGGATGGGATGAGCAGTTCTTC. Translating it yields CSVGWDEQFF.